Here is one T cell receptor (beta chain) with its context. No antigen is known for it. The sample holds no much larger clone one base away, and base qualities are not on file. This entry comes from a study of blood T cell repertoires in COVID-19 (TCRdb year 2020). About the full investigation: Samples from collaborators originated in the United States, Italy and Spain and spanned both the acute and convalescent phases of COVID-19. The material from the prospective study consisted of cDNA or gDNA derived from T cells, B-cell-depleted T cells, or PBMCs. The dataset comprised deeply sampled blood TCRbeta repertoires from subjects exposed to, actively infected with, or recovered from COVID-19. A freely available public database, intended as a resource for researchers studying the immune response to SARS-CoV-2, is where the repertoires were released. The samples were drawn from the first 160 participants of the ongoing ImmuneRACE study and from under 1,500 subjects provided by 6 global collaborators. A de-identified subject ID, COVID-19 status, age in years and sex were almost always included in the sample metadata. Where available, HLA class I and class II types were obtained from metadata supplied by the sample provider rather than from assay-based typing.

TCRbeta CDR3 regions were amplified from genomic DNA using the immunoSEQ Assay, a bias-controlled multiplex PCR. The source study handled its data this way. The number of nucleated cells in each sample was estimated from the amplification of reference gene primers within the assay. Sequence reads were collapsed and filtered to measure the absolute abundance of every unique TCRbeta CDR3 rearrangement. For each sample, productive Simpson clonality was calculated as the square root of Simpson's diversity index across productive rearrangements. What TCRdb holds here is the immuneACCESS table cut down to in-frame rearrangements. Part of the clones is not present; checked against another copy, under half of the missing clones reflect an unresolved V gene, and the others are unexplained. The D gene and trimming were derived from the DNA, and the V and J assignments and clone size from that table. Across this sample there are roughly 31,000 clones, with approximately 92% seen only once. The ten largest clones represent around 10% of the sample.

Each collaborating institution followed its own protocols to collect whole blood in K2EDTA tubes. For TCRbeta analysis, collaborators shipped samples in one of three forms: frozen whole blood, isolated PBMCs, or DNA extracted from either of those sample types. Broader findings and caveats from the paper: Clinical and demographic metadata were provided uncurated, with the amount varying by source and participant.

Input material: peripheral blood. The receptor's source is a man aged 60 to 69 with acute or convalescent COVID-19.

The DNA is TGTGCCAGCAGCGCCGGACAGGGCCACTATGGCTACACCTTC. This gives the protein CASSAGQGHYGYTF. Recombination connected TRBV13 to TRBJ1-2, with 8 bases aligning to TRBD1. The germline V gene encodes CDR1 PRHDT and CDR2 FYEKMQ (reference sequence). The CDR3 holds 14 amino acids from the cysteine to the phenylalanine. Just the 42-base CDR3 DNA is kept, in frame starting at base 1. Trimmed from V: 5 bases; trimmed from J: 3 bases; junction bases lacking a gene match: 5.